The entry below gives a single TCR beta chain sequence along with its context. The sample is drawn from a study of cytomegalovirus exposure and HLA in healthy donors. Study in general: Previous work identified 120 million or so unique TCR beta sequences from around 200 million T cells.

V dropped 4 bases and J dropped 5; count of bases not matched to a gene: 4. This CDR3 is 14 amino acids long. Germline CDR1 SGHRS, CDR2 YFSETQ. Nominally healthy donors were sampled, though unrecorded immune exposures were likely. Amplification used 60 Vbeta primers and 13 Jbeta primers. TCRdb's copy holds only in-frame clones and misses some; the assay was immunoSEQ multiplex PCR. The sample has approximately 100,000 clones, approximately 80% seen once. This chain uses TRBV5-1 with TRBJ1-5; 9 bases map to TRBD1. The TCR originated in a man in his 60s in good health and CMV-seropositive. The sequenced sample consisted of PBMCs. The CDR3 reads CASSVTGGDQPQHF. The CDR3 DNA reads TGCGCCAGCAGCGTTACAGGGGGCGATCAGCCCCAGCATTTT.